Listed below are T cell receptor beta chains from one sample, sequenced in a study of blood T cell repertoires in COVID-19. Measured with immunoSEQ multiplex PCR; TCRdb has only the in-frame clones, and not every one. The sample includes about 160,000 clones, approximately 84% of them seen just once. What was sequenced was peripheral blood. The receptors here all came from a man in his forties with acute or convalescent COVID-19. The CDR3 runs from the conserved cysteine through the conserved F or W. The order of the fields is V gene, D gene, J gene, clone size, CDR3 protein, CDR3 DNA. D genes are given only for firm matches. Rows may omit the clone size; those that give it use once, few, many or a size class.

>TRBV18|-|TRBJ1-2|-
CASSPSLFGGATYGYTF
TGTGCCAGCTCACCATCTCTTTTCGGAGGGGCGACATATGGCTACACCTTC
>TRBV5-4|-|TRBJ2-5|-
CASSFGGPQETQYF
TGTGCCAGCAGCTTCGGGGGGCCCCAAGAGACCCAGTACTTC
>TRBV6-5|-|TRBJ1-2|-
CASSYGTRRDYGYTF
TGTGCCAGCAGTTACGGGACAAGGCGGGACTATGGCTACACCTTC
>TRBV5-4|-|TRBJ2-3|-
CASSKQGTTDTQYF
TGTGCCAGCAGCAAACAGGGAACGACAGATACGCAGTATTTT
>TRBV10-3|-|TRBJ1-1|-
CAISREKGTEAFF
TGTGCCATCAGTCGGGAGAAGGGCACTGAAGCTTTCTTT
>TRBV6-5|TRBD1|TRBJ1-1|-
CASRPDRDYTEAFF
TGTGCCAGCAGACCGGACAGGGACTACACTGAAGCTTTCTTT
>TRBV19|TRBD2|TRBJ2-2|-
CASSLLAGGVTGELFF
TGTGCCAGTAGTCTTCTCGCGGGGGGGGTCACCGGGGAGCTGTTTTTT
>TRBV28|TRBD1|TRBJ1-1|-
CASRQTGATEAFF
TGTGCCAGCAGGCAAACAGGGGCCACTGAAGCTTTCTTT
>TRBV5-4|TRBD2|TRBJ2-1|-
CASSQSGGNYNEQFF
TGTGCCAGCAGTCAAAGCGGGGGAAACTACAATGAGCAGTTCTTC
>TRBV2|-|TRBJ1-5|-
CASSATVSSNQPQHF
TGTGCCAGCAGTGCCACAGTGTCAAGCAATCAGCCCCAGCATTTT
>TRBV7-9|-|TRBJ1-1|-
CASSSRDIGEAFF
TGTGCCAGCAGCTCAAGGGACATCGGTGAAGCTTTCTTT
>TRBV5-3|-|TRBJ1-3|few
CARSLVAGENLDGNTIYF
TGTGCCAGAAGCTTGGTGGCAGGGGAGAACCTGGATGGAAACACCATATATTTT
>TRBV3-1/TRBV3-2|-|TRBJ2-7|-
CASSQARTSYEQYF
TGTGCCAGCAGCCAAGCCCGGACTTCCTACGAGCAGTACTTC
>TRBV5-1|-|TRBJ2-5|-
CASSLWAGEETQYF
TGCGCCAGCAGCTTGTGGGCCGGGGAAGAGACCCAGTACTTC
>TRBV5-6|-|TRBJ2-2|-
CASSLGARRVTGELFF
TGTGCCAGCAGCTTGGGAGCGCGACGGGTCACCGGGGAGCTGTTTTTT
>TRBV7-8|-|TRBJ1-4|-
CASSLALSGTNEKLFF
TGTGCCAGCAGCTTAGCGCTTTCCGGGACTAATGAAAAACTGTTTTTT
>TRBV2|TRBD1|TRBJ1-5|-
CASSEGTGVGQPQHF
TGTGCCAGCAGTGAAGGGACAGGGGTTGGTCAGCCCCAGCATTTT
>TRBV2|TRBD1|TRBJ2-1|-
CASKRTGDYNEQFF
TGTGCCAGCAAAAGGACAGGGGACTACAATGAGCAGTTCTTC
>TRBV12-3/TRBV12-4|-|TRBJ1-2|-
CASSVTEDGYTF
TGTGCCAGCAGTGTGACAGAGGATGGCTACACCTTC
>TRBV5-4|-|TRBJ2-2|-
CARSGGGRGLTGELFF
TGTGCCCGCAGCGGCGGGGGGAGGGGGCTCACCGGGGAGCTGTTTTTT
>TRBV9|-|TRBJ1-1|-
CASSVGERGEAFF
TGTGCCAGCAGCGTAGGGGAAAGGGGGGAAGCTTTCTTT
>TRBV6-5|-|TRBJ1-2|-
CASNPQTGSLNGYTF
TGTGCCAGCAATCCTCAGACAGGCTCACTCAATGGCTACACCTTC